A single sample gave rise to the 9 T cell receptor beta chains below, sequenced in a study of blood T cell repertoires in COVID-19. This table comes from immunoSEQ multiplex PCR, and its TCRdb copy is limited to in-frame clones, with some not included. This repertoire shows approximately 300,000 clones, about nine tenths found once; its top ten account for around 10%. Sequencing was carried out using peripheral blood. These receptors came from a woman under 40 with COVID-19, enrolled during active disease.

The chain uses TRBV29-1 and TRBJ2-1, with 14 bases fitting TRBD2. Germline V gene data show CDR1 as SQVTM and CDR2 as ANQGSEA. The trim removed 7 bases at V and 7 bases at J, leaving 6 bases unmatched. CDR3 length: 14 amino acids. Here the CDR3 DNA reads TGCAGCGGCTACGGGACTAGCGGGGGAAATGAGCAGTTCTTC. It encodes CSGYGTSGGNEQFF.

The chain uses TRBV2 and TRBJ2-6, with 8 bases identical to TRBD1. The CDR3 loop spans 15 amino acids. V shed 3 bases and J 2 bases; nucleotides not matched to a gene: 0. Germline CDR1 and CDR2: SNHLY and FYNNEI. The CDR3 nucleotides are TGTGCCAGCAGTGAGGACAGGGCTGGGGCCAACGTCCTGACTTTC. Its protein is CASSEDRAGANVLTF.

This clone has just one count. V usage is TRBV10-1 and J usage is TRBJ2-1; 9 nucleotides line up with TRBD1. This CDR3 is built from 14 residues. The junction had 2 bases not matched to a gene; V was cut back by 4 bases and J by 4 bases. From germline, CDR1 is WNHNN and CDR2 SYGVQD (reference sequence). The CDR3 loop reads CASSGDRAYNEQFF. For the CDR3, the DNA is TGCGCCAGCAGTGGGGACAGGGCGTACAATGAGCAGTTCTTC.

As regards this clone: Sequence at one end of the junction differs from germline and may be a read error. The chain recombines TRBV7-7 with TRBJ2-5; TRBD1 matches 8 bases. CDR1 and CDR2 (germline): SSHAT, FNYEAQ (reference sequence). The CDR3 spans 14 residues. DNA for the CDR3: TGTGCTAGCAGTACTGACAGGGGAGAGCAGACCCAGTACTTC. This translates into CASSTDRGEQTQYF.

The V and J genes are TRBV10-3 and TRBJ2-7; 12 positions match TRBD2. Per the germline V gene, CDR1 is ENHRY and CDR2 is SYGVKD. V was clipped by 2 bases and J by 5 bases; unmatched bases: 1. CDR3 length: 14 residues. The CDR3 nucleotides read TGTGCCATCAGTGAGGGACTAGCGGGAAACGAGCAGTACTTC. It codes for CAISEGLAGNEQYF.

The rearrangement uses TRBV10-3 and TRBJ1-1, with unresolved D. The ends were cut back, 6 bases at V and 8 bases at J, with 13 bases in the middle. The CDR3 consists of 12 residues. Germline CDR1 reads ENHRY; CDR2 reads SYGVKD. This CDR3 reads CAIRGRENEAFF. The CDR3 nucleotides read TGTGCCATCAGGGGAAGGGAGAACGAAGCTTTCTTT.

This rearrangement joins TRBV10-1 to TRBJ1-1; TRBD1 aligns across 8 bases. V lost 6 bases, J lost 2 bases, and 5 bases stayed unmatched. This CDR3 has 14 amino acids. In germline, CDR1 is WNHNN, CDR2 SYGVQD (reference sequence). CDR3 amino acids: CASSAGGLNTEAFF. The CDR3 DNA follows: TGCGCCAGCAGCGCAGGGGGCCTAAACACTGAAGCTTTCTTT.

This sequence joins TRBV4-1 and TRBJ2-7, with TRBD2 identical over 8 bases. Germline CDR1 and CDR2: MGHRA and YSYEKL. CDR3 length: 15 residues. V gave up 0 bases and J gave up 6 bases; unmatched junction bases: 7. Here the CDR3 reads CASSQDPGSGGEQYF. The CDR3 DNA reads TGCGCCAGCAGCCAAGATCCCGGGAGCGGGGGCGAGCAGTACTTC.

The chain combines TRBV18 with TRBJ1-5; TRBD1 agrees at 7 bases. The trim removed 2 bases at V and 5 bases at J, leaving 3 bases unmatched. Germline V CDR1 and CDR2: KGHSH, LQKENI. The CDR3 extends over 14 amino acids. The chain's CDR3 is CASSPSGGHQPQHF. CDR3 nucleotides: TGTGCCAGCTCACCATCAGGGGGGCATCAGCCCCAGCATTTT.